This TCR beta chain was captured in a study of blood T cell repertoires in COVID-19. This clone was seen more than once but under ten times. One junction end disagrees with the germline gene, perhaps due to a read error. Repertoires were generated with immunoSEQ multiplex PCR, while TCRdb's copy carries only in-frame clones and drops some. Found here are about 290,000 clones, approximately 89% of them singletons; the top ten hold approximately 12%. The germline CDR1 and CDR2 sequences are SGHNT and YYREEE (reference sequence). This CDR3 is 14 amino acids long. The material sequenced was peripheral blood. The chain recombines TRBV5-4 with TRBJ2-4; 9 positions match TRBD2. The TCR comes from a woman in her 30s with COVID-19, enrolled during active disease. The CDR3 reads CASSLAGASGVPHF. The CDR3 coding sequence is TGTGCCAGCAGCTTGGCCGGGGCTAGCGGGGTCCCCCACTTC.